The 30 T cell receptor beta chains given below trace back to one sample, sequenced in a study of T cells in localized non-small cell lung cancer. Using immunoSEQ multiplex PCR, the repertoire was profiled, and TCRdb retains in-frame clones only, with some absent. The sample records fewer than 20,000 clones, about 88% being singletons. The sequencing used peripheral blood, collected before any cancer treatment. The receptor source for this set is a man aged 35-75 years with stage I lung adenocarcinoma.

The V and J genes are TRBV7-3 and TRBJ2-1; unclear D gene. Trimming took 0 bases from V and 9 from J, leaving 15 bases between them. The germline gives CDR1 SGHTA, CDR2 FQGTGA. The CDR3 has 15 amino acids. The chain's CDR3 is CASSLTPDRPSEQFF. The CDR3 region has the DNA TGTGCCAGCAGCTTAACGCCTGACCGCCCATCTGAGCAGTTCTTC.

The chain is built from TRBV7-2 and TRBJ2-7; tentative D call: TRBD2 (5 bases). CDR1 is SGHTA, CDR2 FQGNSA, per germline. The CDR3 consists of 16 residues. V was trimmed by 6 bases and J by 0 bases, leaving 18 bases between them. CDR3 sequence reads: CASSPGGTYSSYEQYF. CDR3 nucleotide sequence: TGTGCCAGCAGTCCCGGAGGAACCTACAGCTCCTACGAGCAGTACTTC.

In nucleotides, the CDR3 is TGTGCCAGCATGCCACGGACTACGGACATTCAGTACTTC. It is translated as CASMPRTTDIQYF. The chain joins TRBV2 to TRBJ2-4; a weak D match, TRBD2 (6 bases). CDR1 is SNHLY, CDR2 FYNNEI, per germline. This CDR3 spans 13 amino acids. V gave up 7 bases and J gave up 8 bases, with 15 bases separating them.

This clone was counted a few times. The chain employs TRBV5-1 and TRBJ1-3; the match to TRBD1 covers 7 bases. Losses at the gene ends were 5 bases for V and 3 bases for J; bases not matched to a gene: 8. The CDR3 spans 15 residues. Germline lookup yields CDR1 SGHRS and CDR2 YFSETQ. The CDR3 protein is CASRPTGVNGNTIYF. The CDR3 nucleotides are TGCGCCAGCAGACCCACAGGGGTGAATGGAAACACCATATATTTT.

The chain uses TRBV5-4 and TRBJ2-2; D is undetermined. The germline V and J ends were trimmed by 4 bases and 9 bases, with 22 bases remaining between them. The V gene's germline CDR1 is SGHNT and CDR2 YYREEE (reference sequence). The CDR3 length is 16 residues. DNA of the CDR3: TGTGCCAGCAGCCCCAGACCTACGGCAGGCCTCAGGGAGCTGTTTTTT. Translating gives CASSPRPTAGLRELFF. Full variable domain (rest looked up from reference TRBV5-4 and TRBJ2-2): ETGVTQSPTHLIKTRGQQVTLRCSSQSGHNTVSWYQQALGQGPQFIFQYYREEENGRGNFPPRFSGLQFPNYSSELNVNALELDDSALYLCASSPRPTAGLRELFFGEGSRLTVL.

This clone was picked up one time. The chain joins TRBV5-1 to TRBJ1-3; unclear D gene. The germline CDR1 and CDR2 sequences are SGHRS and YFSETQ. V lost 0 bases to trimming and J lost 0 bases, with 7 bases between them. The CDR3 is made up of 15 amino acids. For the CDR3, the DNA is TGCGCCAGCAGCTTGGGAGGGTCCTCTGGAAACACCATATATTTT. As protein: CASSLGGSSGNTIYF.

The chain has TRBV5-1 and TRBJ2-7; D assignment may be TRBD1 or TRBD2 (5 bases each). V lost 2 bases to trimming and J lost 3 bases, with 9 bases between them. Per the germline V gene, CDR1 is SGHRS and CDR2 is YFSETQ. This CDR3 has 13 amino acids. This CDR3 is CASSFGDLYEQYF. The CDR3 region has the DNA TGCGCCAGCAGCTTTGGGGACCTCTACGAGCAGTACTTC.

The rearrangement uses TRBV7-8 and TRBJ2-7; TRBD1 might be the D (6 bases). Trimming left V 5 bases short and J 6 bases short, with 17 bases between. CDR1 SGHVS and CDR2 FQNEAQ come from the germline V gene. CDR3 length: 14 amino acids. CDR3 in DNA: TGTGCCAGCAGCCCATACAGGGCCCGGAGCGAGCAGTACTTC. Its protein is CASSPYRARSEQYF.

This chain's CDR3 is CASSLVGGTKNIQYF. The CDR3 nucleotides are TGTGCCAGCAGCTTAGTCGGGGGAACCAAAAACATTCAGTACTTC. The V gene is TRBV7-2, the J gene TRBJ2-4; maybe TRBD2 (6 bases). The germline gives CDR1 SGHTA, CDR2 FQGNSA. The CDR3 extends over 15 amino acids. The V gene lost 1 base and the J gene lost 2 bases, with 9 bases spanning the gap.

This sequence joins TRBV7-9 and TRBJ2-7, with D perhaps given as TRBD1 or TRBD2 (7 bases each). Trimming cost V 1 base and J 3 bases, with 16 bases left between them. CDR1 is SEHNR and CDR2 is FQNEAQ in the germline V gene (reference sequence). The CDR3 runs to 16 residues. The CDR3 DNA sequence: TGTGCCAGCAGCTTAGGGTCAGGGGGGGAGAACTACGAGCAGTACTTC. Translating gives CASSLGSGGENYEQYF. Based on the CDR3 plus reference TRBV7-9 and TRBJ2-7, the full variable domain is DTGVSQNPRHKITKRGQNVTFRCDPISEHNRLYWYRQTLGQGPEFLTYFQNEAQLEKSRLLSDRFSAERPKGSFSTLEIQRTEQGDSAMYLCASSLGSGGENYEQYFGPGTRLTVT.

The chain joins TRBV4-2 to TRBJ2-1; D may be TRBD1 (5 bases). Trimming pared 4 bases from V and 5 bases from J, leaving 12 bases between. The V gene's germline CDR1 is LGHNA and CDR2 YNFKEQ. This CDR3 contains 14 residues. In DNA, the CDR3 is TGTGCCAGCAGCCCAAGGGGCCGAAACAATGAGCAGTTCTTC. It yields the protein CASSPRGRNNEQFF.

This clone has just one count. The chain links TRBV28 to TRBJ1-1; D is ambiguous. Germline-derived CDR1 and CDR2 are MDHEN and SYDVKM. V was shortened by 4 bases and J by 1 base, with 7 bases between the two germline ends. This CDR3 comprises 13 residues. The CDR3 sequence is CASSSPTNTEAFF. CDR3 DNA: TGTGCCAGCAGTTCACCCACGAACACTGAAGCTTTCTTT.

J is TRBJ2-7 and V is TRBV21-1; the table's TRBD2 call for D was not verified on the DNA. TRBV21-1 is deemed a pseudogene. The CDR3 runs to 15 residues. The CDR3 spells CASSKDRGSLYEQYF. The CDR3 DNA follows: TGTGCCAGCAGCAAAGATCGCGGGAGTCTGTACGAGCAGTACTTC.

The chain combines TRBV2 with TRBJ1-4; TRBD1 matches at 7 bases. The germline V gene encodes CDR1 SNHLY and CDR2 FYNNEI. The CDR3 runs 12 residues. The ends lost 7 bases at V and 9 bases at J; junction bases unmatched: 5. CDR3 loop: CASNGGQKKLFF. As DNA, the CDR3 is TGTGCCAGCAATGGGGGACAGAAAAAACTGTTTTTT.

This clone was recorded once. CDR3 sequence: CASSLDGTVTYEQYF. The CDR3 bases are TGCGCCAGCAGCTTGGATGGGACAGTAACCTACGAGCAGTACTTC. V and J are TRBV5-1 and TRBJ2-7; 7 bases match TRBD1. The ends lost 0 bases at V and 2 bases at J; junction bases unmatched: 5. Germline V gene lookup returns CDR1 SGHRS and CDR2 YFSETQ. The CDR3 sequence is 15 residues long.

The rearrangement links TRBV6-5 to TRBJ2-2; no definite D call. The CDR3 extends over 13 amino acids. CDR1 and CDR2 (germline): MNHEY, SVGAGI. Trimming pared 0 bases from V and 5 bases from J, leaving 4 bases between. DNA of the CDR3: TGTGCCAGCAGTTACTCGGAAACCGGGGAGCTGTTTTTT. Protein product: CASSYSETGELFF.

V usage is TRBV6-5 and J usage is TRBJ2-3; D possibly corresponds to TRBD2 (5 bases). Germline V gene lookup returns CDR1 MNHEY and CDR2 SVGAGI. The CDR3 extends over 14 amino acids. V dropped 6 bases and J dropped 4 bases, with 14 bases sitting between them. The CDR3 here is CASRQTVGADTQYF. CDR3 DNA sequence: TGTGCCAGCAGACAAACGGTCGGGGCAGATACGCAGTATTTT.

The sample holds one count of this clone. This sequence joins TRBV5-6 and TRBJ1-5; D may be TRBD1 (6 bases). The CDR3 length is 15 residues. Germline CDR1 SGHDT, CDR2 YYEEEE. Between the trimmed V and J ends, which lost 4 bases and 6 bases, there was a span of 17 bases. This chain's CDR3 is CASSRWDTQSQPQHF. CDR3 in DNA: TGTGCCAGCAGCAGATGGGACACTCAGAGTCAGCCCCAGCATTTT.

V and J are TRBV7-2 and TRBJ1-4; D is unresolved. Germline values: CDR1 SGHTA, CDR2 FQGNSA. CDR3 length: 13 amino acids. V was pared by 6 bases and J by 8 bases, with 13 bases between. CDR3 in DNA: TGTGCCAGCAGACTGACCGTTGGCGAAAAACTGTTTTTT. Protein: CASRLTVGEKLFF.

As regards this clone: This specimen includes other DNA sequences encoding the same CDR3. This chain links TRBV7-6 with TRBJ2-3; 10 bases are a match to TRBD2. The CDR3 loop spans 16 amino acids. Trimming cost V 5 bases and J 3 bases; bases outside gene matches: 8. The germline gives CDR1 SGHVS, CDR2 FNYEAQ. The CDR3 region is CASSNDFSGRTDTQYF. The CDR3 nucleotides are TGTGCCAGCAGCAATGATTTTAGCGGGAGGACAGATACGCAGTATTTT.

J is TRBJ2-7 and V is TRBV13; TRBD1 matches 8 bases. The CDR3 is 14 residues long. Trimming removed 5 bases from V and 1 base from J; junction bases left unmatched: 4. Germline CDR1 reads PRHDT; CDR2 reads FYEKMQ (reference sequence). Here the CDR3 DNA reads TGTGCCAGCAGCCCCCACAGGGGGTCCTACGAGCAGTACTTC. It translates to CASSPHRGSYEQYF.

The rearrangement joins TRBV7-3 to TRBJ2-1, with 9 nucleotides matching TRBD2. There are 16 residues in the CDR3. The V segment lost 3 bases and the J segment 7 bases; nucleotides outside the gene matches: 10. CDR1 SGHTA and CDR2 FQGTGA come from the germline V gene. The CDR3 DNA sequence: TGTGCCAGCAGCTTGGTGCGGGCAGCGGGGGGTAATGAGCAGTTCTTC. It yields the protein CASSLVRAAGGNEQFF. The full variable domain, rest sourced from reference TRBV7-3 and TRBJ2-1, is GAGVSQTPSNKVTEKGKYVELRCDPISGHTALYWYRQSLGQGPEFLIYFQGTGAADDSGLPNDRFFAVRPEGSVSTLKIQRTERGDSAVYLCASSLVRAAGGNEQFFGPGTRLTVL.

The CDR3 loop reads CSVEANGGYEQYF. In DNA, the CDR3 is TGCAGCGTTGAAGCAAACGGGGGTTACGAGCAGTACTTC. V usage is TRBV29-1 and J usage is TRBJ2-7; the D gene is possibly TRBD2 (6 bases). V was pared by 1 base and J by 4 bases, with 11 bases between. The CDR3 contains 13 residues. The V gene's germline CDR1 is SQVTM and CDR2 ANQGSEA.

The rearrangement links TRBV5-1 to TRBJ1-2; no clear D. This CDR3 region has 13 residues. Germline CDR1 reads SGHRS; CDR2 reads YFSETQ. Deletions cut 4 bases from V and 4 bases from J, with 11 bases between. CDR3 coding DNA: TGCGCCAGCAGCCGCGGGCCCCTCTATGGCTACACCTTC. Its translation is CASSRGPLYGYTF.

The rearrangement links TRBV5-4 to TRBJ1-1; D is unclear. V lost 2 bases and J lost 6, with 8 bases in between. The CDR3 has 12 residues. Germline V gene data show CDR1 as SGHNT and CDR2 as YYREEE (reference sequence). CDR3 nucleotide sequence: TGTGCCAGCAGCTTAGGTCTTTCTGAAGCTTTCTTT. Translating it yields CASSLGLSEAFF.

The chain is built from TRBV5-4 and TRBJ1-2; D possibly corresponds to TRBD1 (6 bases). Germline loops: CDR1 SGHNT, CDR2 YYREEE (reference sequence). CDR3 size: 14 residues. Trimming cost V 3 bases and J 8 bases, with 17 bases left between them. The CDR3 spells CASSSLTGGRGYTF. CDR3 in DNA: TGTGCCAGCAGCTCTCTGACAGGAGGGCGCGGCTACACCTTC. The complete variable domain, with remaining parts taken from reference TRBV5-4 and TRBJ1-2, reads ETGVTQSPTHLIKTRGQQVTLRCSSQSGHNTVSWYQQALGQGPQFIFQYYREEENGRGNFPPRFSGLQFPNYSSELNVNALELDDSALYLCASSSLTGGRGYTFGSGTRLTVV.

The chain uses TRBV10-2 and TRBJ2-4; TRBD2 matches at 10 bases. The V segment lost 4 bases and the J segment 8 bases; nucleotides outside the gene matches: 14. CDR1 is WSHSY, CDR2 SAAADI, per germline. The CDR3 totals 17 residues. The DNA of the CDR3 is TGCGCCAGCAGTGCGCGGCTAGCGGGGGACCCCGGGCACATTCAGTACTTC. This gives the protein CASSARLAGDPGHIQYF.

The CDR3 here is CASSLGLTDTQYF. The CDR3, as DNA: TGTGCCAGCAGCTTAGGTTTGACGGATACGCAGTATTTT. J is TRBJ2-3 and V is TRBV11-2; D is ambiguous. CDR3 length equals 13 residues. CDR1 and CDR2 from the germline V gene are SGHAT and FQNNGV. Trimming left V 1 base short and J 6 bases short, with 8 bases between.

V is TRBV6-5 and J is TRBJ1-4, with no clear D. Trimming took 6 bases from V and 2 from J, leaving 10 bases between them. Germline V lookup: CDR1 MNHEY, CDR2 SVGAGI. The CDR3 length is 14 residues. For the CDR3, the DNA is TGTGCCAGCAGACGGGTCGATACTAATGAAAAACTGTTTTTT. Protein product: CASRRVDTNEKLFF.

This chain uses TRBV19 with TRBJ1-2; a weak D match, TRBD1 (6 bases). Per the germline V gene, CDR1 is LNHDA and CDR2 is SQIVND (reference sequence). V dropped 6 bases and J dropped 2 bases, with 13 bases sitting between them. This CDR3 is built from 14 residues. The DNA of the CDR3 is TGTGCCAGTAGAACGGAGGGGGAAAACTATGGCTACACCTTC. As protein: CASRTEGENYGYTF.